These 21 T cell receptor beta chains were all obtained from the same sample, sequenced in a study of T cell responses to AZD1222 COVID-19 vaccine. Generated by immunoSEQ multiplex PCR, the TCRdb table keeps only in-frame clones and is missing some. The repertoire has roughly 150,000 clones, approximately 90% of them found once; the top ten carry 5% to 5.5%. The sample here was peripheral blood, taken on day 0 of AZD1222 vaccination. The receptors were sampled from an adult in good health.

This clone was counted a single time. The gene calls are TRBV9 and TRBJ2-2; D is ambiguous. This CDR3 comprises 13 residues. V dropped 2 bases and J dropped 5 bases, with 7 bases sitting between them. From germline, CDR1 is SGDLS and CDR2 YYNGEE. DNA for the CDR3: TGTGCCAGCAGCGTCGGCACGACCGGGGAGCTGTTTTTT. Translated, it gives CASSVGTTGELFF.

The J gene is TRBJ1-5, the V gene TRBV12-3 or TRBV12-4, with a possible D match to TRBD1 (5 bases). V was clipped by 5 bases and J by 6 bases, with 11 bases between them. This CDR3 contains 13 residues. The CDR3 loop is CASSLNRRQPQHF. The CDR3 DNA follows: TGTGCCAGCAGTCTTAACAGGCGTCAGCCCCAGCATTTT.

This rearrangement joins TRBV14 to TRBJ2-2; D is ambiguous. The V end was cut by 5 bases, the J end by 4 bases, with 2 bases between. The CDR3 spans 11 residues. Per the germline V gene, CDR1 is SGHDN and CDR2 is FVKESK. CDR3 sequence (DNA): TGTGCCAGCAGCGCCACCGGGGAGCTGTTTTTT. It yields the protein CASSATGELFF.

V gene TRBV7-2 combines with J gene TRBJ1-1; no clear D. This CDR3 region has 15 residues. Germline lookup yields CDR1 SGHTA and CDR2 FQGNSA. Trimming took off 6 bases at V and 4 bases at J, with 18 bases between the two ends. In DNA form, the CDR3 reads TGTGCCAGCAGGCGAGACCTTGGTGGTTCCACTGAAGCTTTCTTT. Translating it yields CASRRDLGGSTEAFF.

The V call is TRBV9, the J call TRBJ2-7; D might be TRBD2 (5 bases). CDR1 and CDR2 from the germline V gene are SGDLS and YYNGEE. The CDR3 loop spans 15 amino acids. Trimming took off 5 bases at V and 6 bases at J, with 21 bases between the two ends. DNA for the CDR3: TGTGCCAGCAGTCGTCAACTAGGTACCCTCCTCGAGCAGTACTTC. Its translation: CASSRQLGTLLEQYF.

The chain combines TRBV4-1 with TRBJ2-1, with 14 bases identical to TRBD2. The V segment lost 3 bases and the J segment 10 bases; nucleotides outside the gene matches: 8. CDR3 length: 16 residues. Per germline, CDR1 MGHRA and CDR2 YSYEKL. CDR3 loop: CASSQAGTSGSHEQFF. CDR3 in DNA: TGCGCCAGCAGCCAGGCGGGGACTAGCGGGAGTCACGAGCAGTTCTTC.

The rearrangement joins TRBV19 to TRBJ1-5, with D maybe TRBD1 (5 bases). Germline CDR1 LNHDA, CDR2 SQIVND (reference sequence). The CDR3 length is 15 residues. Trimming shortened V by 3 bases and J by 2 bases, and 11 bases separated the two germline ends. This CDR3 reads CASSMYGDGNQPQHF. CDR3 coding DNA: TGTGCCAGTAGTATGTATGGGGACGGCAATCAGCCCCAGCATTTT. Looking up the rest from reference TRBV19 and TRBJ1-5 gives the full variable domain: DGGITQSPKYLFRKEGQNVTLSCEQNLNHDAMYWYRQDPGQGLRLIYYSQIVNDFQKGDIAEGYSVSREKKESFPLTVTSAQKNPTAFYLCASSMYGDGNQPQHFGDGTRLSIL.

The rearrangement uses TRBV6-4 and TRBJ1-2; TRBD1 aligns across 9 bases. This CDR3 has 16 residues. Losses at the gene ends were 2 bases for V and 1 base for J; bases not matched to a gene: 5. Germline-derived CDR1 and CDR2 are MRHNA and SNTAGT. CDR3 region: CASSDTDRGINYGYTF. The CDR3 nucleotides are TGTGCCAGCAGTGACACCGACAGGGGGATTAACTATGGCTACACCTTC.

The chain couples TRBV5-1 to TRBJ1-2; 8 positions agree with TRBD1. The length of the CDR3 is 14 residues. In germline, CDR1 is SGHRS, CDR2 YFSETQ. J lost 4 bases, V lost 4 bases, and 6 bases had no gene match. The CDR3 loop reads CASSGGQGSYGYTF. CDR3 in DNA: TGCGCCAGCAGCGGCGGACAGGGATCCTATGGCTACACCTTC.

The rearrangement links TRBV6-2 or TRBV6-3 to TRBJ1-2; no clear D. The CDR3 has 14 residues. Per the germline V gene, CDR1 is MNHEY and CDR2 is SVGEGT. The V end was cut by 6 bases, the J end by 8 bases, with 19 bases between. Here the CDR3 reads CASSLPGELVGYTF. For the CDR3, the DNA is TGTGCCAGCAGCCTCCCGGGAGAACTAGTGGGCTACACCTTC.

The gene calls are TRBV5-4 and TRBJ2-1; 9 bases fit TRBD2. The trim removed 5 bases at V and 5 bases at J, leaving 17 bases unmatched. In germline, CDR1 is SGHNT, CDR2 YYREEE (reference sequence). This CDR3 is built from 18 residues. The CDR3 region has the DNA TGTGCCAGCAGTCGTCGGCCTCCTAGCGGGATGGTCGACAATGAGCAGTTCTTC. Protein: CASSRRPPSGMVDNEQFF.

This rearrangement joins TRBV27 to TRBJ1-6; 7 nucleotides align to TRBD1. CDR3 length: 15 residues. The junction had 5 bases not matched to a gene; V was cut back by 2 bases and J by 7 bases. CDR1 and CDR2 from the germline V gene are MNHEY and SMNVEV (reference sequence). CDR3 in DNA: TGTGCCAGCAGTTTACAGGGGGGCCTGAATTCACCCCTCCACTTT. This gives the protein CASSLQGGLNSPLHF.

V gene TRBV10-2 combines with J gene TRBJ2-2; TRBD2 matches at 8 bases. The CDR3 sequence is 17 residues long. The germline V gene has CDR1 WSHSY and CDR2 SAAADI. Trimming removed 6 bases from V and 4 bases from J; junction bases left unmatched: 13. In DNA, the CDR3 is TGCGCCAGCAGGGGCTCGATAGCGGGAAGATTCACCGGGGAGCTGTTTTTT. This codes for CASRGSIAGRFTGELFF.

This clone was counted at least ten times. In DNA, the CDR3 is TGTGCCAGCTCACCAAATTGGGGGCACAGGGGCGACACCGGGGAGCTGTTTTTT. This encodes CASSPNWGHRGDTGELFF. V and J are TRBV18 and TRBJ2-2; 7 positions match TRBD1. This CDR3 contains 18 residues. The trim removed 2 bases at V and 3 bases at J, leaving 12 bases unmatched. CDR1 and CDR2 from the germline V gene are KGHSH and LQKENI.

V is TRBV4-2 and J is TRBJ2-3; TRBD2 matches 8 bases. CDR1 and CDR2 (germline): LGHNA, YNFKEQ. The junction had 12 bases not matched to a gene; V was cut back by 0 bases and J by 4 bases. The CDR3 has 18 residues. The chain's CDR3 is CASSQDAQAGGESDTQYF. CDR3 in DNA: TGTGCCAGCAGCCAAGATGCTCAGGCGGGAGGAGAATCAGATACGCAGTATTTT.

The gene calls are TRBV5-6 and TRBJ1-1; D unclear. CDR1 SGHDT and CDR2 YYEEEE come from the germline V gene. Trimming took 4 bases from V and 0 from J, leaving 16 bases between them. The CDR3 covers 16 residues. CDR3 sequence reads: CASSRGGVGLNTEAFF. As DNA, the CDR3 is TGTGCCAGCAGCCGAGGCGGTGTAGGGTTGAACACTGAAGCTTTCTTT.

The chain links TRBV7-8 to TRBJ1-5; no clear D. V lost 3 bases and J lost 11, with 14 bases in between. CDR1 SGHVS and CDR2 FQNEAQ come from the germline V gene. The CDR3 extends over 13 amino acids. The CDR3 DNA follows: TGTGCCAGCAGCTTTCCCGGTTCCGGTGCCCAGCATTTT. It specifies CASSFPGSGAQHF.

The J gene is TRBJ2-7, the V gene TRBV7-9; 7 nucleotides line up with TRBD2. The germline V gene encodes CDR1 SEHNR and CDR2 FQNEAQ (reference sequence). Trimming removed 2 bases from V and 0 bases from J; junction bases left unmatched: 7. This CDR3 comprises 16 residues. The chain's CDR3 is CASSLLGGDLSYEQYF. For the CDR3, the DNA is TGTGCCAGCAGCTTACTGGGGGGGGACCTCTCCTACGAGCAGTACTTC.

The chain is built from TRBV6-5 and TRBJ1-2; 8 nucleotides match TRBD1. V dropped 0 bases and J dropped 2; count of bases not matched to a gene: 2. CDR1 and CDR2 from the germline V gene are MNHEY and SVGAGI. There are 15 residues in the CDR3. The CDR3 here is CASSYSDRGNYGYTF. CDR3 bases: TGTGCCAGCAGTTACTCTGACAGGGGAAACTATGGCTACACCTTC.

The chain carries TRBV24-1 and TRBJ2-7; no clear D gene. This CDR3 is built from 13 residues. The V end was cut by 4 bases, the J end by 2 bases, with 8 bases between. Germline V gene lookup returns CDR1 KGHDR and CDR2 SFDVKD. CDR3 sequence (DNA): TGTGCCACCAGTGAGGCAGGTACCTACGAGCAGTACTTC. Translation: CATSEAGTYEQYF.

This clone appeared a single time. The chain combines TRBV6-1 with TRBJ1-2; D remains ambiguous. This CDR3 contains 12 residues. V gave up 2 bases and J gave up 5 bases, with 6 bases separating them. Germline CDR1 MNHNS, CDR2 SASEGT. The CDR3 sequence is CASSEQKYGYTF. CDR3 bases: TGTGCCAGCAGTGAACAGAAATATGGCTACACCTTC.